The T cell receptor beta chain under discussion was sequenced for a study of identical twins. Comments on this clonotype: Its matching antigen is unknown. Its ends do not fully match the called genes, so a read error is possible.

Findings of the study overall: Twins showed weaker excess sharing in their beta out-of-frame sequences. Fewer insertions marked abundant cord blood beta clonotypes; young adult naive trended weakly, memory not at all.

Per germline, CDR1 DFQATT and CDR2 SNEGSKA (reference sequence). This CDR3 spans 15 amino acids. Template switching added a universal primer site, and cDNA bore unique molecular identifiers. TCRdb reprocessed the 5' RACE reads via MiXCR and lists one record per CDR3 protein. The top ten clones hold about 7.1% of a sample with hundreds of thousands of distinct CDR3 sequences, roughly 10% of them seen once. Separately, the same data were catalogued under a study of yellow fever vaccine responses in identical twins. That report notes: Twins reportedly appeared to share part of their vaccine T cell response while keeping part individual.

The rearrangement uses TRBV20-1 and TRBJ2-7; perhaps TRBD1 as D (5 bases). The sequencing sample was made of CD8+ T cells sorted from blood. The clonotype comes from a woman in her late teens or twenties in good health. CDR3 DNA sequence: TGCAGTGTTAGAGATTTTGTGACAGAATACTACGAGCAGTACTTC. Encoded protein: CSVRDFVTEYYEQYF.